Given below is one T cell receptor (beta chain) in context. Its target is not known. The sample is drawn from a study of T cell responses to AZD1222 COVID-19 vaccine. General study findings and limits: Spike-wide coverage was observed for vaccine-associated CD4 TCRs, with dominant responses at 160-218 and 743-854. After two AZD1222 doses, spike-specific TCR breadth and depth rose versus day 0.

Assay: immunoSEQ multiplex PCR; the TCRdb copy retains only in-frame clones and omits some. The repertoire holds more than 110,000 clones, 90% seen once, with roughly 3.6% in the top ten. The V end was cut by 3 bases, the J end by 1 base, with 11 bases between. The CDR3 totals 15 residues. CDR1 is SGHNT and CDR2 is YYREEE in the germline V gene (reference sequence). The sequence derives from an adult in good health. This chain uses TRBV5-4 with TRBJ2-1; a possible D gene is TRBD2 (5 bases). This specimen consisted of peripheral blood, obtained on day 0 of AZD1222 vaccination. The CDR3 DNA is TGTGCCAGCAGCTCCGGGGATAAATCCTACAATGAGCAGTTCTTC. Amino acid sequence: CASSSGDKSYNEQFF.